This entry is about one T cell receptor (beta chain). Germline lookup yields CDR1 SGHRS and CDR2 YFSETQ. Trimming took 1 base from V and 2 from J; bases not matched to a gene: 8. This CDR3 has 16 amino acids. Anyone treated within the previous three months was excluded. The source of the sample is a study of resident and recirculating memory T cells in vitiligo. TCRdb's table, derived via immunoSEQ multiplex PCR, lists solely in-frame clones and lacks some. Of around 70,000 clones detected, approximately 93% appear once; the ten largest clones hold around 4.6%. The chain employs TRBV5-1 and TRBJ1-1, with 7 bases aligning to TRBD1. The specimen sequenced was blood. The receptor was derived from a male donor with vitiligo. CDR3 in amino acids: CASSLQTQGYNTEAFF. The CDR3 DNA sequence: TGCGCCAGCAGCTTGCAGACACAGGGGTACAACACTGAAGCTTTCTTT. Full variable domain (rest looked up from reference TRBV5-1 and TRBJ1-1): KAGVTQTPRYLIKTRGQQVTLSCSPISGHRSVSWYQQTPGQGLQFLFEYFSETQRNKGNFPGRFSGRQFSNSRSEMNVSTLELGDSALYLCASSLQTQGYNTEAFFGQGTRLTVV.